Sequencing of this T cell receptor (beta chain) was carried out in a study of blood T cell repertoires in COVID-19 (TCRdb year 2020). For the study in its entirety: Samples from collaborators originated in the United States, Italy and Spain and spanned both the acute and convalescent phases of COVID-19. The repertoires were released in a freely available public database intended as a resource for research on the immune response to SARS-CoV-2. Where available, HLA class I and class II types were obtained from metadata supplied by the sample provider rather than from assay-based typing. Samples were obtained from the ongoing ImmuneRACE study (first 160 participants) and from over a thousand subjects provided by 6 global collaborators. A de-identified subject ID, COVID-19 status, age in years and sex were almost always included in the sample metadata. Deeply sampled blood TCRbeta repertoires from subjects exposed to, actively infected with, or recovered from COVID-19 were included in the dataset. The material from the prospective study consisted of cDNA or gDNA derived from T cells, B-cell-depleted T cells, or PBMCs.

Notes on this clone: The target of this receptor is not known. No per-base quality is available; no much larger clone lies one base away.

In the germline V gene (reference sequence), CDR1 corresponds to MNHEY and CDR2 to SMNVEV. V is reduced by 3 bases and J by 9 bases, leaving a spacing of 12 bases between them. Reading from cysteine to phenylalanine, the CDR3 counts 13 amino acids. The kept DNA is CDR3 alone, 39 bases in frame from the first base. In Seattle, one collaborating source enrolled patients while the infection was active and tracked those patients longitudinally over the course of disease. Each collaborating institution followed its own protocols to collect whole blood in K2EDTA tubes. Collaborator samples were shipped for TCRbeta analysis as frozen whole blood, isolated PBMCs, or DNA extracted from either sample type. Results and caveats for the whole study, not just this receptor: The amount of clinical and demographic metadata varied by source and participant and was provided uncurated.

The immunoSEQ Assay, a bias-controlled multiplex PCR, was used to amplify TCRbeta CDR3 regions from genomic DNA. The authors processed their data as follows. The number of nucleated cells in each sample was estimated from the amplification of reference gene primers within the assay. Sequence reads were collapsed and filtered to measure the absolute abundance of every unique TCRbeta CDR3 rearrangement. For each sample, productive Simpson clonality was calculated as the square root of Simpson's diversity index across productive rearrangements. This is the immuneACCESS table as TCRdb keeps it, with only in-frame sequences that have V and J called. A part of the clones is gone; compared with another copy, unresolved V genes explain less than half, and the rest is unexplained. That table furnishes V, J and clone size, whereas the DNA furnished D and trimming. Counted in this sample were roughly 320,000 clones; under 90% of them appeared once. 1.5% to 2% of the sample comes from the top ten.

The sequencing sample was made of peripheral blood. The sequence came from a woman aged 25 to 39 with COVID-19, enrolled during active disease. The chain uses TRBV27 and TRBJ2-1, with the identity of the D gene unclear. DNA sequence: TGTGCCAGCAGTTTGACTCCAAGAGGTGAGCAGTTCTTC. This translates into CASSLTPRGEQFF.